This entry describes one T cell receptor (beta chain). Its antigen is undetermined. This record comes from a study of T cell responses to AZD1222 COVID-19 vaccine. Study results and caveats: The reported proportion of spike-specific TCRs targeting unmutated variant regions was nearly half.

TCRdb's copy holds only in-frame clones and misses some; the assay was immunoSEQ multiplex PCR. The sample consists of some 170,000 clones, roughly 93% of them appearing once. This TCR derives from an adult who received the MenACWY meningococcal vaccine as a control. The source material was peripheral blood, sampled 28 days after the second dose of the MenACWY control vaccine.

As DNA, the CDR3 is TGTGCCAGCAGCTTGGGACTAGCGCTGAGCTCCTACGAGCAGTACTTC. Translation: CASSLGLALSSYEQYF. V and J are TRBV5-5 and TRBJ2-7, with 8 bases that match TRBD2. CDR1 is SGHKS and CDR2 is YYEKEE in the germline V gene (reference sequence). CDR3 length: 16 residues. The ends lost 0 bases at V and 0 bases at J; junction bases unmatched: 5.